The source of this TCR beta chain is a study of response to subunit inactivated influenza vaccine. Study-level points and caveats: New T cells are recruited in small numbers by each seasonal influenza vaccination, according to the authors' suggestion.

This clonotype was detected a few times. Antigen specificity is unknown. TCRdb fed the RT-PCR reads into MiXCR, producing one record per CDR3 protein. Altogether 500,000 or so distinct CDR3 sequences are present, 16% being singletons, with the ten largest covering less than 4%. Trimming cost V 5 bases and J 9 bases, with 9 bases left between them. The germline CDR1 and CDR2 sequences are KGHDR and SFDVKD. The CDR3 length is 12 residues. The rearrangement links TRBV24-1 to TRBJ2-2, with D perhaps matching TRBD1 or TRBD2 (5 bases each). This sample comprised CD4+ T cells sorted from PBMCs, obtained around 25 months after vaccination. This TCR derives from a man aged 45 to 75 who received an inactivated influenza vaccine. Here the CDR3 DNA reads TGTGCCACCAGTGGGGACGCTCGGGAGCTGTTTTTT. It is translated as CATSGDARELFF.